Presented here are 22 T cell receptor beta chains from one specimen sequenced in a study of blood T cell repertoires in COVID-19. The repertoire was sequenced with immunoSEQ multiplex PCR; TCRdb's copy has only in-frame clones and lacks some. This table has tens of thousands of clones, 89% appearing once. What was sequenced was peripheral blood. The receptors originated from a man aged 55-75 years with active COVID-19.

This rearrangement joins TRBV12-1 to TRBJ1-4; TRBD1 reflects the table's D call only, with no check against the DNA. TRBV12-1 is classified as a pseudogene. The CDR3 loop spans 17 amino acids. CDR3: CASSFEIWTADNEKLFF. The CDR3 DNA sequence: TGTGCCAGCAGCTTTGAAATTTGGACAGCGGACAATGAAAAACTGTTTTTT.

The rearrangement uses TRBV12-3 or TRBV12-4 and TRBJ2-2; 7 nucleotides match TRBD1. V was pared by 8 bases and J by 6 bases, with 3 bases of the junction left unmatched. This CDR3 comprises 12 residues. CDR3: CASGRGSGELFF. The CDR3 DNA reads TGTGCCAGCGGCAGGGGGTCCGGGGAGCTGTTTTTT.

CDR3 region: CASSIAGQVIRNEQYF. CDR3 bases: TGTGCCAGTAGTATAGCGGGACAGGTAATACGGAACGAGCAGTACTTC. The chain carries TRBV19 and TRBJ2-7; 8 bases agree with TRBD1. Germline values: CDR1 LNHDA, CDR2 SQIVND (reference sequence). The length of the CDR3 is 16 residues. V was pared by 1 base and J by 5 bases, with 10 bases of the junction left unmatched.

In this sample, this clone turned up once. J is TRBJ2-3 and V is TRBV6-2 or TRBV6-3, with TRBD2 matching 7 bases. CDR3 size: 16 residues. Unmatched junction bases numbered 12, after V lost 5 bases and J lost 4 bases. Germline V gene data show CDR1 as MNHEY and CDR2 as SVGEGT. CDR3 coding DNA: TGTGCCAGCAGTCCGCGGGGGAGGCTTGGCTCAGATACGCAGTATTTT. This translates into CASSPRGRLGSDTQYF.

The J gene is TRBJ1-6, the V gene TRBV4-3; perhaps TRBD1 as D (5 bases). Between the trimmed V and J ends, which lost 6 bases and 5 bases, there was a span of 11 bases. Germline CDR1 reads LGHNA; CDR2 reads YSLEER. The CDR3 extends over 14 amino acids. The CDR3 here is CASSTGTDNSPLHF. CDR3 nucleotide sequence: TGCGCCAGCAGTACCGGGACTGATAATTCACCCCTCCACTTT.

This clone is a singleton in its sample. The rearrangement joins TRBV27 to TRBJ2-7; D is ambiguous. V lost 4 bases, J lost 0 bases, and 4 bases lay in between. Germline V CDR1 and CDR2: MNHEY, SMNVEV (reference sequence). The CDR3 length is 12 residues. DNA of the CDR3: TGTGCCAGCAGTTCCCTCTCCTACGAGCAGTACTTC. Residues: CASSSLSYEQYF.

This chain uses TRBV19 with TRBJ2-6; D ambiguous. The ends were cut back, 4 bases at V and 0 bases at J, with 16 bases in the middle. The CDR3 covers 18 residues. The germline V gene has CDR1 LNHDA and CDR2 SQIVND (reference sequence). This CDR3 reads CASSRYIAFSSGANVLTF. The CDR3 DNA reads as TGTGCCAGTAGTAGGTACATAGCTTTTAGCTCTGGGGCCAACGTCCTGACTTTC.

The genes are TRBV7-9 and TRBJ2-1; 12 bases are a match to TRBD2. Germline assignment: CDR1 SEHNR and CDR2 FQNEAQ (reference sequence). The V and J ends lost 4 bases and 4 bases, in that order; junction bases with no gene match: 5. The CDR3 is 16 residues long. The CDR3 loop reads CASSYSTSGGYNEQFF. CDR3 bases: TGTGCCAGCAGCTACTCCACTAGCGGGGGGTACAATGAGCAGTTCTTC.

The rearrangement uses TRBV7-3 and TRBJ2-5; weak D call: TRBD2 (5 bases). The CDR3 is 13 amino acids. V gave up 3 bases and J gave up 6 bases, with 11 bases separating them. The germline gives CDR1 SGHTA, CDR2 FQGTGA. CDR3 in DNA: TGTGCCAGCAGCTTGGGTGGGGAGAAGACCCAGTACTTC. Amino acid sequence: CASSLGGEKTQYF.

The gene calls are TRBV3-1 (or the pseudogene TRBV3-2) and TRBJ2-6; D gene uncertain. Trimming stripped 6 bases from V and 0 bases from J, with 9 bases between. Germline V lookup: CDR1 LGHDT, CDR2 YNNKEL (reference sequence). The length of the CDR3 is 15 residues. The CDR3 bases are TGTGCCAGCAGACCCATAGACTCTGGGGCCAACGTCCTGACTTTC. It translates to CASRPIDSGANVLTF.

The J gene is TRBJ1-1, the V gene TRBV6-6, with D possibly being TRBD1 (6 bases). V lost 8 bases to trimming and J lost 1 base, with 14 bases between them. Germline V lookup: CDR1 MNHNY, CDR2 SVGAGI (reference sequence). The CDR3 runs to 14 residues. DNA of the CDR3: TGTGCCAGCGGAAGACAACAGGGGAACACTGAAGCTTTCTTT. Residues: CASGRQQGNTEAFF.

The chain is built from TRBV4-3 and TRBJ2-2, with 7 bases lining up with TRBD1. The CDR3 is 15 residues long. The germline V gene has CDR1 LGHNA and CDR2 YSLEER. Trimming cost V 5 bases and J 2 bases; bases outside gene matches: 5. CDR3 region: CASSSYRGNTGELFF. In nucleotides, the CDR3 is TGCGCCAGCAGCTCCTACAGGGGTAACACCGGGGAGCTGTTTTTT.

The V and J genes are TRBV18 and TRBJ2-5; 9 positions match TRBD2. Unmatched junction bases numbered 3, after V lost 3 bases and J lost 4 bases. Germline CDR1 is KGHSH and CDR2 is LQKENI. The CDR3 sequence is 14 residues long. In DNA, the CDR3 is TGTGCCAGCTCACCGCTAGCGGGACCAGAGACCCAGTACTTC. Protein: CASSPLAGPETQYF.

The V call is TRBV6-5, the J call TRBJ2-1; D may be TRBD2 (6 bases). Germline assignment: CDR1 MNHEY and CDR2 SVGAGI. The length of the CDR3 is 15 residues. The V gene lost 2 bases and the J gene lost 3 bases, with 11 bases spanning the gap. The CDR3 here is CASSYAGSVYNEQFF. CDR3 sequence (DNA): TGTGCCAGCAGTTACGCCGGGAGTGTCTACAATGAGCAGTTCTTC.

This chain uses TRBV14 with TRBJ1-1; D unclear. The V gene lost 3 bases and the J gene lost 6 bases, with 5 bases spanning the gap. Germline V gene lookup returns CDR1 SGHDN and CDR2 FVKESK. This CDR3 has 11 amino acids. CDR3 amino acids: CASSQAAEAFF. CDR3 sequence (DNA): TGTGCCAGCAGCCAGGCGGCTGAAGCTTTCTTT.

V is TRBV5-5 and J is TRBJ1-1; D perhaps matches TRBD1 (5 bases). Germline CDR1 reads SGHKS; CDR2 reads YYEKEE (reference sequence). With 5 bases removed from V and 8 bases from J, the gap between germline ends came to 16 bases. This CDR3 is built from 13 residues. CDR3 coding DNA: TGTGCCAGCAGACTGATGGGGGAGGCGGAAGCTTTCTTT. Residues: CASRLMGEAEAFF.

The chain recombines TRBV7-8 with TRBJ2-2, with D perhaps matching TRBD1 (6 bases). In germline, CDR1 is SGHVS, CDR2 FQNEAQ. The CDR3 totals 16 residues. V was shortened by 5 bases and J by 0 bases, with 13 bases between the two germline ends. This chain's CDR3 is CASSPRTVTNTGELFF. For the CDR3, the DNA is TGTGCCAGCAGCCCAAGGACAGTCACGAACACCGGGGAGCTGTTTTTT.

The CDR3 sequence: CASSTFGTDNQPQHF. In nucleotides, the CDR3 is TGTGCCAGTAGTACGTTCGGGACAGACAATCAGCCCCAGCATTTT. This chain links TRBV19 with TRBJ1-5; 7 bases are shared with TRBD1. Germline V gene lookup returns CDR1 LNHDA and CDR2 SQIVND (reference sequence). This CDR3 contains 15 residues. V gave up 4 bases and J gave up 3 bases; unmatched junction bases: 6.

The chain recombines TRBV19 with TRBJ2-4; unclear D gene. The CDR3 spans 15 residues. V lost 3 bases and J lost 7, with 16 bases in between. The V gene's germline CDR1 is LNHDA and CDR2 SQIVND (reference sequence). This CDR3 reads CASSIGSRPGNIQYF. CDR3 DNA: TGTGCCAGTAGTATTGGCAGCCGACCGGGTAACATTCAGTACTTC.

The CDR3 spells CASSWGQGYEQYF. As DNA, the CDR3 is TGTGCCAGCAGCTGGGGACAGGGCTACGAGCAGTACTTC. This sequence joins TRBV7-3 and TRBJ2-7, with 9 bases matching TRBD1. The J segment lost 3 bases and the V segment lost 4 bases, leaving 1 base of the junction unmatched. The CDR3 is made up of 13 amino acids. The germline V gene has CDR1 SGHTA and CDR2 FQGTGA. Based on the CDR3 plus reference TRBV7-3 and TRBJ2-7, the full variable domain is GAGVSQTPSNKVTEKGKYVELRCDPISGHTALYWYRQSLGQGPEFLIYFQGTGAADDSGLPNDRFFAVRPEGSVSTLKIQRTERGDSAVYLCASSWGQGYEQYFGPGTRLTVT.

This chain connects TRBV7-9 to TRBJ2-2; the D gene is possibly TRBD2 (6 bases). The CDR3 sequence is 14 residues long. Germline V gene lookup returns CDR1 SEHNR and CDR2 FQNEAQ (reference sequence). Trimming stripped 4 bases from V and 5 bases from J, with 11 bases between. CDR3 in amino acids: CASSSGTRTGELFF. In DNA, the CDR3 is TGTGCCAGCAGCTCCGGGACTCGGACCGGGGAGCTGTTTTTT.

The chain joins TRBV4-3 to TRBJ2-7; 12 bases align to TRBD2. The V gene's germline CDR1 is LGHNA and CDR2 YSLEER. V lost 5 bases and J lost 2; bases outside the gene matches: 13. CDR3 length: 18 residues. The chain's CDR3 is CASSRGTQTSGSTYEQYF. Here the CDR3 DNA reads TGCGCCAGCAGCAGGGGTACACAGACTAGCGGGAGCACCTACGAGCAGTACTTC.